What follows is one T cell receptor (beta chain) and its context. One end of the junction varies from germline; a read error may be responsible. Three rounds of nested PCR, following a modified ARM-PCR protocol, produced the TCRbeta library. TCRdb analysed the multiplex PCR reads with MiXCR anew, one entry per CDR3 protein. Among about 120,000 distinct CDR3 sequences listed, around three fifths were seen once. The data belong to a study of tumor and adjacent non-tumor tissue in lung cancer. This CDR3 is 15 amino acids long. The germline CDR1 and CDR2 sequences are LGHNA and YSLEER. The template was RNA from unsorted bulk tissue.

V and J are TRBV4-3 and TRBJ2-1, with a tentative D call TRBD2 (6 bases). The sequenced sample consisted of lung tumor tissue. The clonotype comes from a man aged 25 to 40 with non-small cell lung cancer. CDR3: CVSSQDGGRHNEQFF. The CDR3 DNA sequence: TGCGTCAGCAGCCAAGACGGGGGAAGACACAACGAGCAGTTCTTC.